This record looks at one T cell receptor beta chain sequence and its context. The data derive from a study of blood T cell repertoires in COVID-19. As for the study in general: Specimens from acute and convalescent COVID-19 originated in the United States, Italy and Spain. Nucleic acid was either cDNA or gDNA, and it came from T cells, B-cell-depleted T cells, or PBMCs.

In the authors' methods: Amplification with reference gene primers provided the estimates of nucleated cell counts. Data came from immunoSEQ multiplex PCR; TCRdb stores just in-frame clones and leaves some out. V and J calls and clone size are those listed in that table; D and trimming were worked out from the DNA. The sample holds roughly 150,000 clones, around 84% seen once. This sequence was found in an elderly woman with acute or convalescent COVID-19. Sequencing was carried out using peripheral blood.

The CDR3 is CASSQDSTGRQPQHF. The CDR3 nucleotides read TGCGCCAGCAGCCAAGATTCAACAGGGAGACAGCCCCAGCATTTT. The chain joins TRBV4-1 to TRBJ1-5; maybe TRBD1 (6 bases). Germline CDR1 and CDR2: MGHRA and YSYEKL. The V gene lost 0 bases and the J gene lost 7 bases, with 13 bases spanning the gap. There are 15 residues in the CDR3.